This T cell receptor (beta chain) was identified in a study of CD8 T cells in ankylosing spondylitis. Regarding the study as a whole: Seemingly distinctive of ankylosing spondylitis blood was a TCR beta motif formed by eight highly homologous variants.

Via MiXCR, TCRdb re-called the 5' RACE reads, giving one row per CDR3 protein. The sample has fewer than 650,000 distinct CDR3 sequences; roughly an eighth are singletons. This clonotype was detected a few times. Its antigen is not known. Trimming cost V 9 bases and J 3 bases; bases outside gene matches: 4. The CDR3 contains 13 residues. From germline, CDR1 is MNHEY and CDR2 SMNVEV (reference sequence). The sample taken for sequencing was blood, either unsorted or a sorted T cell fraction (not recorded which). The chain joins TRBV27 to TRBJ2-1; TRBD2 matches at 8 bases. This clonotype originated in a male donor with ankylosing spondylitis. The CDR3 protein is CASRLANYNEQFF. CDR3 in DNA: TGTGCCAGTCGACTAGCGAACTACAATGAGCAGTTCTTC.